Listed below are T cell receptor beta chains from one sample, sequenced in a study of beta chain features in type 1 diabetes. Generated by immunoSEQ multiplex PCR, the TCRdb table keeps only in-frame clones and is missing some. The data show about 620,000 clones, about 14% seen once. Material: naive CD4+ T cells from blood. The receptors here all came from a man aged 18 to 29 in good health. The CDR3 runs from the conserved cysteine through the conserved F or W. The D gene is left open where the match is weak. A row's size may be missing; if present it is once, few, many or a size class.

j_gene | abundance | d_gene | v_gene | CDR3nt | CDR3aa
TRBJ1-6 | few | TRBD1 | TRBV5-1 | TGCGCCAGCAGCTTACGGGACAGGGAGAATTCACCCCTCCACTTT | CASSLRDRENSPLHF
TRBJ2-7 | NA | NA | TRBV30 | TGTGCCTTACCAGGGGAAGCTACGACCTACGAGCAGTACTTC | CALPGEATTYEQYF
TRBJ2-6 | NA | NA | TRBV27 | TGTGCCAGCAAAGGGGGGCGGTCGACTGGGGCCAACGTCCTGACTTTC | CASKGGRSTGANVLTF
TRBJ2-7 | few | TRBD1 | TRBV28 | TGTGCCAGCAGTCCCGGGACAGGATACGAGCAGTACTTC | CASSPGTGYEQYF
TRBJ2-1 | NA | NA | TRBV4-3 | TGCGCCAGCAGCCAAGAGGGTTCGACTAGGGACGGTCGGGAGCAGTTCTTC | CASSQEGSTRDGREQFF
TRBJ1-2 | NA | TRBD1 | TRBV15 | TGTGCCACCAGCAGGGACAGGGGGCTGAATGGCTACACCTTC | CATSRDRGLNGYTF
TRBJ2-1 | few | NA | TRBV7-2 | TGTGCCAGCAGCCCTCTAGCGCACTACAATGAGCAGTTCTTC | CASSPLAHYNEQFF
TRBJ1-2 | NA | TRBD1 | TRBV7-2 | TGTGCCAGCAGCTCACAGACAGGGAACTATGGCTACACCTTC | CASSSQTGNYGYTF
TRBJ2-4 | NA | NA | TRBV6-4 | TGTGCCAGCACCGGTTCAGCGGGCAAAAACATTCAGTACTTC | CASTGSAGKNIQYF
TRBJ2-3 | NA | TRBD2 | TRBV14 | TGTGCCAGCAGCCAAGGGGTAGCGGGGTACAGCACAGATACGCAGTATTTT | CASSQGVAGYSTDTQYF
TRBJ2-7 | few | TRBD2 | TRBV2 | TGTGCCAGCACCCCAGAGGCGGGAGGCCCCTACGAGCAGTACTTC | CASTPEAGGPYEQYF
TRBJ2-5 | few | NA | TRBV18 | TGTGCCAGCTCACCACCCCTAGAGACCCAGTACTTC | CASSPPLETQYF
TRBJ1-5 | NA | NA | TRBV2 | TGTGCCAGCAGTAACAATCAGCCCCAGCATTTT | CASSNNQPQHF
TRBJ2-7 | NA | NA | TRBV25-1 | TGTGCCAGCAGTGAATCCAAGGGATTGGGCGAGCAGTACTTC | CASSESKGLGEQYF
TRBJ1-4 | once | NA | TRBV28 | TGTGCCAGCCGAGAGACAACTAATGAAAAACTGTTTTTT | CASRETTNEKLFF